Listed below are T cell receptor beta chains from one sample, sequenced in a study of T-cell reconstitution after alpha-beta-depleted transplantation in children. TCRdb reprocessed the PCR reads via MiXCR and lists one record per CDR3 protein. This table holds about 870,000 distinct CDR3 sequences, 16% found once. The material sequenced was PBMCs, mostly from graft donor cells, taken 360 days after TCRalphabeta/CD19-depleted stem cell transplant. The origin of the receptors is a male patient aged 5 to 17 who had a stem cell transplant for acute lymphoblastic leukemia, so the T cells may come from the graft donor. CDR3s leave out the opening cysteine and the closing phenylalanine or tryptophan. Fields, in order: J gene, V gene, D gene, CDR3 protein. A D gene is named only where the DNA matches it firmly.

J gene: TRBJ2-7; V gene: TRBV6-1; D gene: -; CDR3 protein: ASSQQRAGGYEQY
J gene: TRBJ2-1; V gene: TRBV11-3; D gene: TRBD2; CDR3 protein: ASSLGGGRRNEQF
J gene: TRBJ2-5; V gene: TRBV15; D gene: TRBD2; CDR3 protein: ATTQGREGQETQY
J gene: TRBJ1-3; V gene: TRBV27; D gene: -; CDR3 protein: ASSFRGTGNTIY
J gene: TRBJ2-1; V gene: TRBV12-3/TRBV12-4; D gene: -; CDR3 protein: ASRNSVAKGNEQF
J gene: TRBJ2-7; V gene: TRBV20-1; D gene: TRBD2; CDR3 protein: SAGRGGRAPYEQY
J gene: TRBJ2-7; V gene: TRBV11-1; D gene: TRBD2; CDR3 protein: ASSPGPGLVPTYDPYEQY
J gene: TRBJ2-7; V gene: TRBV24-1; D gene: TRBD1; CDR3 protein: ATSVGQGAYEQY
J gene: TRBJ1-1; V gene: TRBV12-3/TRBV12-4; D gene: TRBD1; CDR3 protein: ASRTGRMTKNTEAF
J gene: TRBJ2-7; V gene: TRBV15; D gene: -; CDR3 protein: ATSRELVGRSFYSSYEQY
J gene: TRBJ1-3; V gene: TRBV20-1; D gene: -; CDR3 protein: SARRNSGNTIY
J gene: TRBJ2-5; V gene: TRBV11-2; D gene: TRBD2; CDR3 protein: ASSLAGRGETQY
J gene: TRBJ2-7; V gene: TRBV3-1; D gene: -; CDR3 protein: ASGIPGRRDSEQY
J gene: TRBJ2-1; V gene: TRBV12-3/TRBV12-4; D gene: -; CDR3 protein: ASSFWGSNEQF
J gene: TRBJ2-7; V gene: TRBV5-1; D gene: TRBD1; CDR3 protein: ASTISQGSEQY
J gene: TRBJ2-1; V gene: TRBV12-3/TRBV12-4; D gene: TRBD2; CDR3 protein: AISFPGLALRSYNEQF
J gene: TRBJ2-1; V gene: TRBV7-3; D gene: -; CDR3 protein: ASSPMGHSSNEQF
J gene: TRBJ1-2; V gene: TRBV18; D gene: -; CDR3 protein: ASSPVTGNYGYT
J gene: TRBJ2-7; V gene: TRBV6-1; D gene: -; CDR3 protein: ASSLGRTMGYEQY
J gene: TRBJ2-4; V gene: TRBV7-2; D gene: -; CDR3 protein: ASSQGRVIQY
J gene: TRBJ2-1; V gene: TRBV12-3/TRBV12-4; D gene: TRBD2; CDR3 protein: ASTPIGSSGRGNEQF
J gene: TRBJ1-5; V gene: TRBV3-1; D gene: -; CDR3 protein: ASSPAAGITIQPQH
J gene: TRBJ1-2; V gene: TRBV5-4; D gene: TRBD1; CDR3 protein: ASSSWDRDGYT
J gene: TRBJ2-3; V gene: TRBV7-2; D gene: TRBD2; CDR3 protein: ASSYGVAGGPPSTDTQY
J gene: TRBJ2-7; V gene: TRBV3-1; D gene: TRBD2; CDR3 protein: ASSPQLAVSSYEQY
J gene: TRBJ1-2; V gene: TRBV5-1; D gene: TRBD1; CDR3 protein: ASSLDRGQGGYT
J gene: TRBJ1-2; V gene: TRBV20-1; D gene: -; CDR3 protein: SARDGGTRNYGYT
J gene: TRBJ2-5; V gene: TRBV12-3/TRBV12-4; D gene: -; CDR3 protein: ASSSSSIVLETQY
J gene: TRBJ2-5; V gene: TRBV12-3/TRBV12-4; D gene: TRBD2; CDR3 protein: ASSRPGLAGAKGETQY
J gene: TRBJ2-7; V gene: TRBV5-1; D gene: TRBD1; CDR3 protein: ASSSGTGFLGEQY
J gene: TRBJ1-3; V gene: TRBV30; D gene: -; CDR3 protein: AWSVRRAGNTIY
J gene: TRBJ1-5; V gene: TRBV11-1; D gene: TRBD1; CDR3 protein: ASSFGTGGRKSNQPQH
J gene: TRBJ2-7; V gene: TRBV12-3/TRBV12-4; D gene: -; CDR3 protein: ASSKAGTLSYEQY
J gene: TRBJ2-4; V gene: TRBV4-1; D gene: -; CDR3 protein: AAASVAKNIQY
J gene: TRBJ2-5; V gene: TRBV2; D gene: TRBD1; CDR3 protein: ASSEGTGGWETQY